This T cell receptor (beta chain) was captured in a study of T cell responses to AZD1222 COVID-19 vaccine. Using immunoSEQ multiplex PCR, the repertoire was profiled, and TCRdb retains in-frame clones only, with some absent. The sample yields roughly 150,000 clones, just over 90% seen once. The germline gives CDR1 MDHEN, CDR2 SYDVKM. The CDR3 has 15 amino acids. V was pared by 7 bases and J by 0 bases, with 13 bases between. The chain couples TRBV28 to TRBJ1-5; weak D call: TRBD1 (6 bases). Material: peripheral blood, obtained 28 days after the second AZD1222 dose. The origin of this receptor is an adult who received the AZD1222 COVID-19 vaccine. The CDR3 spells CASTAGTPSNQPQHF. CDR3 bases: TGTGCCAGCACCGCCGGGACACCTAGCAATCAGCCCCAGCATTTT.